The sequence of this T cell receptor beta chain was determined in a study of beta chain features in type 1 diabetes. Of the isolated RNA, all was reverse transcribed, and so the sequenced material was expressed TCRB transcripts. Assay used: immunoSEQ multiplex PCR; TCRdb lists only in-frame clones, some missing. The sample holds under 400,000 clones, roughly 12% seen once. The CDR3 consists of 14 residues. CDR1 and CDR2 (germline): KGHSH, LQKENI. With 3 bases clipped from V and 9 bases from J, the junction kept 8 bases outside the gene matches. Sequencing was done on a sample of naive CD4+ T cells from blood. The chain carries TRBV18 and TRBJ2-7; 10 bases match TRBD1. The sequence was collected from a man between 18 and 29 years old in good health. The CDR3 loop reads CASSPPGTGELQYF. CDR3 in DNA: TGTGCCAGCTCACCCCCCGGGACAGGGGAGCTGCAGTACTTC.